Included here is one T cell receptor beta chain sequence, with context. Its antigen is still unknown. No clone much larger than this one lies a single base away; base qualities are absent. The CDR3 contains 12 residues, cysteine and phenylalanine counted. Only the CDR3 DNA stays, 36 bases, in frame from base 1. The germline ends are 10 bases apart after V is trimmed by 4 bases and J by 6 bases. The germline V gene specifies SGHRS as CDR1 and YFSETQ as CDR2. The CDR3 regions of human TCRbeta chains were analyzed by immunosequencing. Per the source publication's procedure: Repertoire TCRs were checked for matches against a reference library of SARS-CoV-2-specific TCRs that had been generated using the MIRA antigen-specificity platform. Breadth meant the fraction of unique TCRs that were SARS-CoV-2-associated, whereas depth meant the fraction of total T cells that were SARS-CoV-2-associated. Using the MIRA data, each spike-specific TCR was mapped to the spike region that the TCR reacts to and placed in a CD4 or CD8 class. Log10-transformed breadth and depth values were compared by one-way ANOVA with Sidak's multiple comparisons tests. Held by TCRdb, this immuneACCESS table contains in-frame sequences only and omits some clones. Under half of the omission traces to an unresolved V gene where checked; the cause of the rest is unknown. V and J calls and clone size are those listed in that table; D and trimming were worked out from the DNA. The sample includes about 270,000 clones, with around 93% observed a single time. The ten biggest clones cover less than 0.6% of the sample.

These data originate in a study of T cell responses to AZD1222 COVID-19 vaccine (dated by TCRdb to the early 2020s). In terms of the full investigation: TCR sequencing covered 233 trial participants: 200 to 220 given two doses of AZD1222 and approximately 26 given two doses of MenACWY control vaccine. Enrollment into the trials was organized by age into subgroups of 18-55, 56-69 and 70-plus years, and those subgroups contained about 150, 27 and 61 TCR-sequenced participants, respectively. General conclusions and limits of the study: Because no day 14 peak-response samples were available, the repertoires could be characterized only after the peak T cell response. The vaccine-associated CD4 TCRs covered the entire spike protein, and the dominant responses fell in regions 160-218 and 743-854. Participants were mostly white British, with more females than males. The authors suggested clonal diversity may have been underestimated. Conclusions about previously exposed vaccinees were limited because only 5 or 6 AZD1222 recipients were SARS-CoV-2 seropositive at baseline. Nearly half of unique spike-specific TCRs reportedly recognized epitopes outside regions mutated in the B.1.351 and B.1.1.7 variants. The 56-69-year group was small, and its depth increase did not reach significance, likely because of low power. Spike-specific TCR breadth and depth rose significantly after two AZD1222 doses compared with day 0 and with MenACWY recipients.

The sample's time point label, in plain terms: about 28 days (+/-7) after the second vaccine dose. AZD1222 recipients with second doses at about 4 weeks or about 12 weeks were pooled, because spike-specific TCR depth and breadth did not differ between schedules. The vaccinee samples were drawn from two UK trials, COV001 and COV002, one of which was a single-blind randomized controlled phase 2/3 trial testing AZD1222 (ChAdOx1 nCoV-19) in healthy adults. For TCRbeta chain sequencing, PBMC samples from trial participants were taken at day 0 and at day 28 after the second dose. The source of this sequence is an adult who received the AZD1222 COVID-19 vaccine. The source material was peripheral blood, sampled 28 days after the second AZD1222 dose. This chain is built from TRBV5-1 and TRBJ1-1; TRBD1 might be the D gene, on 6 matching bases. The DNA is TGCGCCAGCAGCCCAGGGGTGTCTGAAGCTTTCTTT. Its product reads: CASSPGVSEAFF.